The T cell receptor (beta chain) described here comes from a study of cytomegalovirus exposure and HLA in healthy donors. PCR amplification relied on 60 Vbeta primers (plus 13 Jbeta primers). The assay was immunoSEQ multiplex PCR, and TCRdb's table has in-frame clones only and misses some. The sample has around 85,000 clones; around four fifths are singletons. Germline values: CDR1 SGHKS, CDR2 YYEKEE (reference sequence). V lost 3 bases, J lost 5 bases, and 7 bases stayed unmatched. The CDR3 loop spans 14 amino acids. The sequence was collected from a man younger than 45 in good health and CMV-seronegative. The sequenced sample was PBMCs. The V call is TRBV5-5, the J call TRBJ1-2; TRBD1 agrees at 7 bases. The CDR3 sequence: CASSWDTGAYGYTF. CDR3 coding DNA: TGTGCCAGCAGCTGGGACACAGGGGCTTATGGCTACACCTTC.